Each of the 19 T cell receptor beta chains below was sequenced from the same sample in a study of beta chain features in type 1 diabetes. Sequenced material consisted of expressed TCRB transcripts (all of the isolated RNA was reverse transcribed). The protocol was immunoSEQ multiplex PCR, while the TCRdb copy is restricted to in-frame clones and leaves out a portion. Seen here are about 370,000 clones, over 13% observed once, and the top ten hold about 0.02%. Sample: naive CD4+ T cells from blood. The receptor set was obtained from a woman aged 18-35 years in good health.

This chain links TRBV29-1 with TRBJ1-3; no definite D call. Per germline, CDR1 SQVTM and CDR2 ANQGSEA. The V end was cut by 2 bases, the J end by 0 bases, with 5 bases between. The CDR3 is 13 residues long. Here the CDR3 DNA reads TGCAGCGTTGAACTCTTCTCTGGAAACACCATATATTTT. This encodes CSVELFSGNTIYF. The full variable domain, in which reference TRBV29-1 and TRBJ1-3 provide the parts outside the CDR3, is SAVISQKPSRDICQRGTSLTIQCQVDSQVTMMFWYRQQPGQSLTLIATANQGSEATYESGFVIDKFPISRPNLTFSTLTVSNMSPEDSSIYLCSVELFSGNTIYFGEGSWLTVV.

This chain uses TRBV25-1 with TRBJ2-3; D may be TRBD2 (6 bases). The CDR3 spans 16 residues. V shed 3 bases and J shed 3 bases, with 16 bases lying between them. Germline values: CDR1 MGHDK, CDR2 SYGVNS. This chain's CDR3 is CASSDRERRMTDTQYF. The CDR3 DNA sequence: TGTGCCAGCAGTGACCGGGAGAGGCGTATGACAGATACGCAGTATTTT.

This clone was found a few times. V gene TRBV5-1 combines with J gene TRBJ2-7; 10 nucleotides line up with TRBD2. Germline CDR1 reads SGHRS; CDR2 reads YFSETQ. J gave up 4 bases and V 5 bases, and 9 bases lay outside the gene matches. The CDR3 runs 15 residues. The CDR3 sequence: CASSPSGRAGYEQYF. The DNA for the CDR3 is TGCGCCAGCAGTCCAAGCGGGAGGGCCGGGTACGAGCAGTACTTC.

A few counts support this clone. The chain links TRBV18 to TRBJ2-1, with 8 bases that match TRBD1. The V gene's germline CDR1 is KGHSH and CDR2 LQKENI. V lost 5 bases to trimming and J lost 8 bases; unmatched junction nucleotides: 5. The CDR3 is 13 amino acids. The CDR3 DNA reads TGTGCCAGCTCAGCGGACAGGGTTGATGAGCAGTTCTTC. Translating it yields CASSADRVDEQFF.

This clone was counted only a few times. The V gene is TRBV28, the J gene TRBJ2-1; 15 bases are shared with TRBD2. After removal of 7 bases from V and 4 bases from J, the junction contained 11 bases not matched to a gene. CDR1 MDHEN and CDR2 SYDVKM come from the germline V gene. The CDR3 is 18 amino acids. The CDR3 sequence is CASNTIAGTSGRYNEQFF. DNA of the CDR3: TGTGCCAGCAACACCATAGCCGGGACTAGCGGGAGGTACAATGAGCAGTTCTTC.

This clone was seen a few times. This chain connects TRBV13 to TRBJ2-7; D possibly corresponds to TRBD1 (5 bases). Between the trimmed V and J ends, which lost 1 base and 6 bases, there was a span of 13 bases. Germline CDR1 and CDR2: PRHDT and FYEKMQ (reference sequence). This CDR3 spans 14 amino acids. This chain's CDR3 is CASSLVDSSSEQYF. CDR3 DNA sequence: TGTGCCAGCAGCTTAGTCGACAGCTCAAGCGAGCAGTACTTC.

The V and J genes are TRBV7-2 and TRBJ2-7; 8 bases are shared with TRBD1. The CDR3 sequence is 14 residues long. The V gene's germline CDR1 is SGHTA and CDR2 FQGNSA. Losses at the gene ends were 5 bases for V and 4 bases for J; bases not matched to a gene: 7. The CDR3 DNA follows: TGTGCCAGCAGCCGCTGGACAGGGCGGTACGAGCAGTACTTC. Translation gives CASSRWTGRYEQYF.

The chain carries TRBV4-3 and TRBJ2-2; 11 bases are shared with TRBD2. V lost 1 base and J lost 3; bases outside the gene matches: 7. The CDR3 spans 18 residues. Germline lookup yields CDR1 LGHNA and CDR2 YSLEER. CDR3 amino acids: CASSQATSGSVYTGELFF. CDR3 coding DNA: TGCGCCAGCAGCCAAGCAACTAGCGGGAGTGTCTACACCGGGGAGCTGTTTTTT.

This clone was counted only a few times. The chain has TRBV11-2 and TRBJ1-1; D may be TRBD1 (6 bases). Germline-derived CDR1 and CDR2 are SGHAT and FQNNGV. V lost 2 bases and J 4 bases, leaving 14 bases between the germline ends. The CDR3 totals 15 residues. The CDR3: CASSLSGGLATEAFF. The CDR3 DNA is TGTGCCAGCAGCTTAAGCGGGGGGCTGGCCACTGAAGCTTTCTTT. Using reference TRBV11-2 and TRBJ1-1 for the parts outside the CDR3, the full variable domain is EAGVAQSPRYKIIEKRQSVAFWCNPISGHATLYWYQQILGQGPKLLIQFQNNGVVDDSQLPKDRFSAERLKGVDSTLKIQPAKLEDSAVYLCASSLSGGLATEAFFGQGTRLTVV.

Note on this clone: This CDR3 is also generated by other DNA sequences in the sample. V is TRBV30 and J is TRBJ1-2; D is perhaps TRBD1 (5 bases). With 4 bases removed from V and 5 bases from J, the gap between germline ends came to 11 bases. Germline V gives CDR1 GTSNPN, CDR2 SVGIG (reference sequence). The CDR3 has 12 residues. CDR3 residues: CAWTRDFYGYTF. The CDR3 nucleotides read TGTGCCTGGACCAGGGATTTTTATGGCTACACCTTC.

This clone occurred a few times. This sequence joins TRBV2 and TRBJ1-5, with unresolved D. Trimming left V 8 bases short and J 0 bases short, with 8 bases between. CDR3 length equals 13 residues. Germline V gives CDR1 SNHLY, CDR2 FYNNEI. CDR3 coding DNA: TGTGCCAGCCGCGAGGATAGCAATCAGCCCCAGCATTTT. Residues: CASREDSNQPQHF.

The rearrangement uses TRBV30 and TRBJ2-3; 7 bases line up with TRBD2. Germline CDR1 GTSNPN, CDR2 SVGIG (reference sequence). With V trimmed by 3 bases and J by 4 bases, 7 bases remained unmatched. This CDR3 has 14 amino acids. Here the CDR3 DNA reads TGTGCCTGGAGGGGGCTAGCGGAGTCAGATACGCAGTATTTT. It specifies CAWRGLAESDTQYF.

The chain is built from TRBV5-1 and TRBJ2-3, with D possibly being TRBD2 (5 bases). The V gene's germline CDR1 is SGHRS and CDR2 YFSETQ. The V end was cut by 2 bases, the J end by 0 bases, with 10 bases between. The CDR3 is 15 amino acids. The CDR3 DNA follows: TGCGCCAGCAGCTTCTCCGGGGTTAGCACAGATACGCAGTATTTT. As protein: CASSFSGVSTDTQYF.

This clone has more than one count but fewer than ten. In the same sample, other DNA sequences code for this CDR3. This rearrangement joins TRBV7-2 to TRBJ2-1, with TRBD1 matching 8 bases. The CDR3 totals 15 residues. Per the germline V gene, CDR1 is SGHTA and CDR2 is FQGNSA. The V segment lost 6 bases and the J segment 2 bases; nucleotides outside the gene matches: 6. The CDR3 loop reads CASSSGQGTYNEQFF. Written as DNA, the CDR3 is TGTGCCAGCAGTTCTGGACAGGGAACCTACAATGAGCAGTTCTTC. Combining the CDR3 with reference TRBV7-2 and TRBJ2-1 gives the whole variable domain GAGVSQSPSNKVTEKGKDVELRCDPISGHTALYWYRQSLGQGLEFLIYFQGNSAPDKSGLPSDRFSAERTGGSVSTLTIQRTQQEDSAVYLCASSSGQGTYNEQFFGPGTRLTVL.

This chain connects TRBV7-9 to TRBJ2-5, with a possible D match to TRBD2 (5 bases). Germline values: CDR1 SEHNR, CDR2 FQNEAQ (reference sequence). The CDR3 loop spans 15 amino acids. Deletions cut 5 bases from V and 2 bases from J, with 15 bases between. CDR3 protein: CASSAKTRGQETQYF. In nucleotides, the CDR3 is TGTGCCAGCAGCGCCAAAACACGAGGGCAAGAGACCCAGTACTTC.

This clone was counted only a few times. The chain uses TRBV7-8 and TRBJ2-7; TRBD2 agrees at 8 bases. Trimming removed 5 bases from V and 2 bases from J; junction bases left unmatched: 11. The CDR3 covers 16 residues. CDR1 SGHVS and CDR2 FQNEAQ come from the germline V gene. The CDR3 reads CASSQATAGAAYEQYF. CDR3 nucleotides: TGTGCCAGCAGCCAGGCGACAGCGGGAGCCGCCTACGAGCAGTACTTC. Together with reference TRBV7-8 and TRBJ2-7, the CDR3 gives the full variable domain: GAGVSQSPRYKVAKRGQDVALRCDPISGHVSLFWYQQALGQGPEFLTYFQNEAQLDKSGLPSDRFFAERPEGSVSTLKIQRTQQEDSAVYLCASSQATAGAAYEQYFGPGTRLTVT.

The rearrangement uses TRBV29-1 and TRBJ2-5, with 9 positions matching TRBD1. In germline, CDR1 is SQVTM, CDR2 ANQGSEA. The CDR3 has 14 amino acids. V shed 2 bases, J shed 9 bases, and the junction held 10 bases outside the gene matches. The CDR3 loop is CSVETRGTGTAQYF. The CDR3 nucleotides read TGCAGCGTTGAAACTAGGGGGACAGGGACTGCCCAGTACTTC.

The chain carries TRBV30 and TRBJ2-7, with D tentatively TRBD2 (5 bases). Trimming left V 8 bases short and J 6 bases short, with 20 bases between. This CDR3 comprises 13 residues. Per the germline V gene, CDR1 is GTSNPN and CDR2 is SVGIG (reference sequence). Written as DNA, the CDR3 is TGTGCCCACCGGGCCCTAGCTTGGGGCGAGCAGTACTTC. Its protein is CAHRALAWGEQYF.

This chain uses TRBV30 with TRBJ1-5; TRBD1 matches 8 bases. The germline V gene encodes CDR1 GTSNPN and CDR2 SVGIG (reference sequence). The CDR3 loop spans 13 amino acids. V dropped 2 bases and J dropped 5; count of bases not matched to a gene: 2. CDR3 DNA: TGTGCCTGGAGTCCCAGGGGGCATCAGCCCCAGCATTTT. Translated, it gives CAWSPRGHQPQHF.